A single T cell receptor (beta chain) is shown here with its context. This sample stems from a study of hypomethylating agent response in myelodysplastic syndrome. Measured with immunoSEQ multiplex PCR; TCRdb has only the in-frame clones, and not every one. The sample contains some 4,000 clones, approximately 80% of which appear only once. The source material was bone marrow, sampled before or after starting hypomethylating agent treatment for myelodysplastic syndrome (not recorded which). This clonotype was sampled from a human donor with myelodysplastic syndrome.

CDR3 residues: CASIPGGEGLGGANVLTF. The CDR3 coding sequence is TGTGCCAGCATCCCAGGGGGGGAGGGACTGGGAGGGGCCAACGTCCTGACTTTC. The V call is TRBV2, the J call TRBJ2-6; D could derive from TRBD1 or TRBD2 (7 bases each). This CDR3 is 18 amino acids long. Trimming took 7 bases from V and 4 from J, leaving 23 bases between them. CDR1 and CDR2 (germline): SNHLY, FYNNEI.